Listed below are T cell receptor beta chains from one sample, sequenced in a study of response to subunit inactivated influenza vaccine. Each CDR3 protein is one row after TCRdb ran MiXCR on the RT-PCR reads. This sample has about 800,000 distinct CDR3 sequences; less than 25% occur once, and the top ten carry roughly 10%. The sequences come from PBMCs from blood, collected 4 to 6 days after vaccination. The source is a man aged 45-60 years who received an inactivated influenza vaccine. The CDR3 runs from the conserved cysteine through the conserved F or W. D genes are given only for firm matches. A clone size is listed for some rows: how often the clone was seen (once, few, many), or a class if it is expanded.

CDR3 length	D gene	V gene	J gene	clone size	CDR3 DNA	CDR3 protein
15	TRBD1	TRBV9	TRBJ1-2	.	TGTGCCAGCAGCGAGTTACAGGGGGAGTTCTATGGCTACACCTTC	CASSELQGEFYGYTF
12	.	TRBV5-1	TRBJ2-1	.	TGCGCCAGCAGCTTAGTAGAGCTTGAGCAGTTCTTC	CASSLVELEQFF
11	.	TRBV6-5	TRBJ2-1	few	TGTGCCAGCAGTTTTCGGACCCGCAAGTTCTTC	CASSFRTRKFF
13	TRBD2	TRBV15	TRBJ2-7	.	TGTGCCACCAGCACATTGACTAGCTCCGAGCAGTACTTC	CATSTLTSSEQYF
12	.	TRBV9	TRBJ2-3	many	TGTGCCAGCAGCGTAGATGGAGATACGCAGTATTTT	CASSVDGDTQYF
16	.	TRBV5-1	TRBJ2-3	.	TGCGCCAGCAGCTTGGAGGGGGGTTCAGGCACAGATACGCAGTATTTT	CASSLEGGSGTDTQYF
14	TRBD2	TRBV5-6	TRBJ2-5	few	TGTGCCAGCAGCTCCGTGACTAGCCGAGAGACCCAGTACTTC	CASSSVTSRETQYF
16	TRBD2	TRBV28	TRBJ2-1	.	TGTGCCAGCAGTCTCCGGACTAGCGGGAGGTTAAATGAGCAGTTCTTC	CASSLRTSGRLNEQFF
13	.	TRBV15	TRBJ2-2	.	TGTGCCACCAGCAGACCCCACACCGGGGAGCTGTTTTTT	CATSRPHTGELFF
16	.	TRBV6-2/TRBV6-3	TRBJ2-2	few	TGTGCCAGCAGTTACGGGGCAGGGTCGAACACCGGGGAGCTGTTTTTT	CASSYGAGSNTGELFF
14	.	TRBV9	TRBJ2-5	.	TGTGCCAGCAGCGTAGGCCTAGTCCAAGAGACCCAGTACTTC	CASSVGLVQETQYF
15	.	TRBV29-1	TRBJ2-1	few	TGCAGCGTGGTCCCGCTAGCGAGTACCTACAATGAGCAGTTCTTC	CSVVPLASTYNEQFF
15	TRBD2	TRBV4-3	TRBJ2-3	.	TGCGCCAGCAGCCAAGAGCTAGCGGGATGGAGTGTGCAGTATTTT	CASSQELAGWSVQYF
18	.	TRBV5-1	TRBJ2-3	.	TGCGCCAGCAGCTTGGGTCTGGCAGGGGCCATGAGCACAGATACGCAGTATTTT	CASSLGLAGAMSTDTQYF
11	.	TRBV6-1	TRBJ2-1	.	TGTGCCAGCGCCAAAACGGGCGGTGCGGTCTTC	CASAKTGGAVF
15	TRBD2	TRBV5-5	TRBJ2-2	.	TGTGCCAGCAGCTGGGGGGGACCGAACACCGGGGAGCTGTTTTTT	CASSWGGPNTGELFF
14	.	TRBV7-6	TRBJ2-5	.	TGTGCCAGCAGACTTACTACCGCTTTTGCGACCCAGTACTTC	CASRLTTAFATQYF
15	.	TRBV20-1	TRBJ1-6	.	TGCAGTGCCAGCCCGGGACAAACACCAAATTCACCCCTCCACTTT	CSASPGQTPNSPLHF
13	.	TRBV12-3/TRBV12-4	TRBJ1-1	.	TGTGCCAGCAGTTTCGGGGCCTACACTGAAGCTTTCTTT	CASSFGAYTEAFF
15	.	TRBV7-9	TRBJ2-1	.	TGTGCCAGCACCTTGGGGAGCAGCTCCTACAATGAGCAGTTCTTC	CASTLGSSSYNEQFF
16	TRBD2	TRBV20-1	TRBJ2-3	.	TGCAGTGCTAGAGTAGAGCGGGGGCTCCCCATGGAGGGGCAGTATTTT	CSARVERGLPMEGQYF
15	.	TRBV5-1	TRBJ1-6	.	TGCGCCAGCAGCTTGGACGGGATCTATAATTCACCCCTCCACTTT	CASSLDGIYNSPLHF
14	.	TRBV20-1	TRBJ1-1	.	TGCAGTGCTAGAGTCGGGGGTAGGAGCACTGAAGCTTTCTTT	CSARVGGRSTEAFF
16	TRBD2	TRBV3-1	TRBJ2-6	.	TGTGCCAGTGCACTAGCGGGAGTGGGAGGGGCCAACGTCCTGACTTTC	CASALAGVGGANVLTF
14	.	TRBV29-1	TRBJ1-5	few	TGCAGCGTTGAGATCAGGGGTCGGGGTCAGCCCCAGCATTTT	CSVEIRGRGQPQHF
15	.	TRBV2	TRBJ1-4	.	TGTGCCAGCAGACGCGGGACGGCTGTAGGGGAAAAACTGTTTTTT	CASRRGTAVGEKLFF
14	TRBD1	TRBV4-3	TRBJ1-1	.	TGCGCCAGCAGCCACCAGGGGGAAAACACTGAAGCTTTCTTT	CASSHQGENTEAFF
11	.	TRBV10-3	TRBJ2-5	.	TGTGCCATCAGTGAGAAAGAGACCCAGTACTTC	CAISEKETQYF
13	TRBD1	TRBV29-1	TRBJ2-2	few	TGCAGCGCGGGACAGGTCCTGACCGGGGAGCTGTTTTTT	CSAGQVLTGELFF
14	TRBD1	TRBV15	TRBJ2-7	.	TGTGCCACCAGCTCCCGGGACAGGGCCTACGAGCAGTACTTC	CATSSRDRAYEQYF
16	TRBD2	TRBV7-9	TRBJ2-7	few	TGTGCCAGCAGCCCGCCGTTCGGGAGGGATCTTTACGAGCAGTACTTC	CASSPPFGRDLYEQYF
19	TRBD1	TRBV4-1	TRBJ2-7	.	TGCGCCAGCAGCCGAAAGTGGGAACAGGGGCGAAAATGGAGCTACGAGCAGTACTTC	CASSRKWEQGRKWSYEQYF
15	TRBD1	TRBV7-6	TRBJ2-1	few	TGTGCCAGCAGTCGGGGACAGGGGTTTGGGAATGAGCAGTTCTTC	CASSRGQGFGNEQFF
14	TRBD1	TRBV10-3	TRBJ2-3	.	TGTGCCATCAGTGGAGGACAGGGTACAGATACGCAGTATTTT	CAISGGQGTDTQYF
17	.	TRBV4-3	TRBJ2-6	.	TGCGCCAGCAGCCAAGTGTGGAGGAGCTCTGGGGCCAACGTCCTGACTTTC	CASSQVWRSSGANVLTF
14	.	TRBV2	TRBJ2-3	.	TGTGCCAGCAACGTCGACTCAAGCACAGATACGCAGTATTTT	CASNVDSSTDTQYF
18	.	TRBV6-5	TRBJ1-6	few	TGTGCCAGCAGTTACTCGATCTTACGGAGCTCCTATAATTCACCCCTCCACTTT	CASSYSILRSSYNSPLHF
15	.	TRBV7-3	TRBJ1-1	.	TGTGCCAGCAGCTTTAGGAGGGGGGTGATCACTGAAGCTTTCTTT	CASSFRRGVITEAFF
14	TRBD2	TRBV12-3/TRBV12-4	TRBJ2-3	many	TGTGCCAGCACCGTCCGGGGGGGCACAGATACGCAGTATTTT	CASTVRGGTDTQYF
14	.	TRBV12-3/TRBV12-4	TRBJ2-2	few	TGTGCCAGCAGTTTACGTAGTAACACCGGGGAGCTGTTTTTT	CASSLRSNTGELFF
15	TRBD1	TRBV29-1	TRBJ2-2	.	TGCAGCGTTGAACCTCGGGACAGGGACACCGGGGAGCTGTTTTTT	CSVEPRDRDTGELFF
12	.	TRBV12-3/TRBV12-4	TRBJ2-3	many	TGTGCCAGCAGGGGGCGAGGAGATACGCAGTATTTT	CASRGRGDTQYF
16	.	TRBV5-5	TRBJ1-5	.	TGTGCCAGCAGCTTGGGACCCGGCAGTACAGGTCAGCCCCAGCATTTT	CASSLGPGSTGQPQHF
14	.	TRBV11-2	TRBJ1-1	.	TGTGCCAGCAGCTTATGGGGGGTAAGGCTTGAAGCTTTCTTT	CASSLWGVRLEAFF
13	.	TRBV12-3/TRBV12-4	TRBJ2-3	many	TGTGCCAGCCCGCGGTCGGGGTCATATACGCAGTATTTT	CASPRSGSYTQYF
16	.	TRBV28	TRBJ2-3	.	TGTGCCAGCAGCCCTGCCCTAGCGCTAAACACAGATACGCAGTATTTT	CASSPALALNTDTQYF
15	TRBD2	TRBV7-2	TRBJ2-5	few	TGTGCCAGCAGCCCTTGGGAGGGCCCTCAAGAGACCCAGTACTTC	CASSPWEGPQETQYF
14	.	TRBV20-1	TRBJ1-5	once	TGCAGTGCAGTGGGCGCAGGGCTTTATCAGCCCCAGCATTTT	CSAVGAGLYQPQHF
16	.	TRBV11-2	TRBJ2-3	.	TGTGCCAGCAGCTTAGGTGGGGGGACATTCACAGATACGCAGTATTTT	CASSLGGGTFTDTQYF
13	.	TRBV12-3/TRBV12-4	TRBJ2-3	few	TGTGCCAGCAGACAGGGTACGGCAGATACGCAGTATTTT	CASRQGTADTQYF
17	.	TRBV4-2	TRBJ2-7	few	TGTGCCAGCAGCCAATACCCTTGGGGGGAGACTCCTTACGAGCAGTACTTC	CASSQYPWGETPYEQYF
15	TRBD2	TRBV6-2/TRBV6-3	TRBJ2-1	few	TGTGCCAGCAGACCCGGGACTAGCGGTCTCGATGAGCAGTTCTTC	CASRPGTSGLDEQFF
15	.	TRBV4-3	TRBJ2-2	few	TGCGCCAGCAGCCAAGAGGGGGGCAACACCGGGGAGCTGTTTTTT	CASSQEGGNTGELFF
14	TRBD1	TRBV5-1	TRBJ2-7	.	TGCGCCAGCAGCGGGGGACAGGCGTTAACCGAGCAGTACTTC	CASSGGQALTEQYF